One T cell receptor beta chain is described in this entry. Its matching antigen is unknown. The source of the sample is a study of T-cell memory formation after mild COVID-19. Study outcomes and limitations: Later expanders leaned toward CD4+, whereas clones contracting from day 15 to 85 were balanced CD4/CD8. Shrinking CD4+ clones were chiefly CM and EM; CD8+ ones were chiefly EMRA. Cross-reactive memory apparently joined, as some responding clones appeared in pre-infection memory.

A 5'RACE reaction primed in the constant segment made cDNA libraries of TCR alpha and TCR beta, and these carried sample barcodes and UMIs. Using its own MiXCR run on the 5' RACE reads, TCRdb lists one record per CDR3 protein. The sample shows 130,000 to 150,000 distinct CDR3 sequences, 15% to 20% of them seen only once. Trimming shortened V by 3 bases and J by 2 bases, and 8 bases separated the two germline ends. The CDR3 extends over 13 amino acids. The sample was PBMCs or a T cell subset sorted from them (not recorded which). This TCR derives from an adult woman who had mild COVID-19 (a few samples of this study predate the infection). Cell type and time point are not known. This chain links TRBV12-3 or TRBV12-4 with TRBJ2-7, with no clear D. The CDR3 sequence: CASSFGYPYEQYF. The DNA of the CDR3 is TGTGCCAGCAGTTTTGGGTATCCCTACGAGCAGTACTTC.